A single T cell receptor beta chain is shown here with its context. As yet, its antigen is unknown. Libraries were prepared by immunoSEQ multiplex PCR; TCRdb keeps only in-frame clonotypes and omits some of them. The table lists over 100,000 clones, approximately 90% of them singletons. The data were obtained in a study of T cell responses to AZD1222 COVID-19 vaccine. Whole-study results and caveats: The donor cohort was predominantly white British with a female majority, and clonal diversity may have been underestimated. The study found vaccine-associated CD4 TCRs spanning spike, dominant at 160-218 and 743-854. Within unmutated variant regions lay the reported targets of nearly half of spike-specific TCRs. Only a handful of AZD1222 recipients, more than 5 in all, had baseline seropositivity.

Germline loops: CDR1 MNHEY, CDR2 SMNVEV (reference sequence). This CDR3 contains 14 residues. V was pared by 1 base and J by 6 bases, with 10 bases between. This TCR derives from an adult in good health. Here the sequenced sample was peripheral blood, taken on day 0 of AZD1222 vaccination. This rearrangement joins TRBV27 to TRBJ2-1; weak D call: TRBD2 (6 bases). In DNA, the CDR3 is TGTGCCAGCAGTTTATTGGGCGGGGTCAATGAGCAGTTCTTC. This gives the protein CASSLLGGVNEQFF.